These T cell receptor beta chains were read from a single sample in a study of identical twins. Via MiXCR, TCRdb re-called the 5' RACE reads, giving one row per CDR3 protein. The sample consists of over 250,000 distinct CDR3 sequences, just under 9.5% of them appearing once. These data were also filed under a second study, of yellow fever vaccine responses in identical twins.

Specimen: CD8+ T cells sorted from blood. The receptors stem from a woman under 30 in good health. Both conserved end residues are part of each CDR3. The D gene is left open where the match is weak. Only part of the rows carry a size: once, few, many, or a class if the clone is expanded.

v_call	d_call	clone_size	cdr3_length	j_call	cdr3_nt	cdr3_aa
TRBV6-1	TRBD2	-	16	TRBJ2-5	TGTGCCAGCAGTGAAGGCGAGCGGGGGGCGGGGGAGACCCAGTACTTC	CASSEGERGAGETQYF
TRBV6-2/TRBV6-3	TRBD1	-	13	TRBJ1-2	TGTGCCAGCAGTCCTGGGGACAGGGATGGCTACACCTTC	CASSPGDRDGYTF
TRBV29-1	-	-	13	TRBJ2-7	TGCAGCGTTGATCTTTCGGGAGATTACGAGCAGTACTTC	CSVDLSGDYEQYF
TRBV7-9	-	many	12	TRBJ1-1	TGTGCCAGCAGCTTAGGGGAAACTGAAGCTTTCTTT	CASSLGETEAFF
TRBV20-1	-	many	13	TRBJ2-7	TGCAGTGCTAGAGACACACACTACTACGAGCAGTACTTC	CSARDTHYYEQYF
TRBV7-9	TRBD2	-	15	TRBJ2-7	TGTGCCAGCAGCAGCAGACTAGCGGGAGCCTACGAGCAGTACTTC	CASSSRLAGAYEQYF
TRBV20-1	TRBD2	many	12	TRBJ2-1	TGCAGTGCTATGACTAGCGTGAATGAGCAGTTCTTC	CSAMTSVNEQFF
TRBV6-2/TRBV6-3	TRBD2	-	13	TRBJ2-7	TGTGCCAGCAGTTTCGGGGGGACCCACGAGCAGTACTTC	CASSFGGTHEQYF
TRBV20-1	-	many	15	TRBJ1-2	TGCAGTGCTAGAGATACGGGCATGGCGATTTATGGCTACACCTTC	CSARDTGMAIYGYTF
TRBV6-2/TRBV6-3	-	-	15	TRBJ2-2	TGTGCCAGCAGAACCACAGGGATTCACACCGGGGAGCTGTTTTTT	CASRTTGIHTGELFF
TRBV3-1	-	many	13	TRBJ2-7	TGTGCCAGCAGCCCCGGACACCTCTACGAGCAGTACTTC	CASSPGHLYEQYF
TRBV4-3	-	many	14	TRBJ2-7	TGCGCCAGCAGCCATACCGGGACCCCCTACGAGCAGTACTTC	CASSHTGTPYEQYF
TRBV20-1	-	many	14	TRBJ1-6	TGCAGTGCCACCGACAGGTTCCATAATTCACCCCTCCACTTT	CSATDRFHNSPLHF
TRBV7-8	-	many	13	TRBJ2-1	TGTGCCAGCCAGGGACTTACATACAATGAGCAGTTCTTC	CASQGLTYNEQFF
TRBV29-1	-	once	15	TRBJ2-2	TGCAGCGTTGCGCTCTACGCGGTGGGGAAAGGGGAGCTGTTTTTT	CSVALYAVGKGELFF
TRBV7-9	-	-	14	TRBJ2-2	TGTGCCAGCAGCCCAACTTACGGAACCGGGGAGCTGTTTTTT	CASSPTYGTGELFF
TRBV12-3/TRBV12-4	TRBD1	many	15	TRBJ2-7	TGTGCCAGCAGTGTGGACAGGGGCGCCTCCTACGAGCAGTACTTC	CASSVDRGASYEQYF
TRBV25-1	TRBD1	-	17	TRBJ1-2	TGTGCCAGCAGTGGACCAACTCCCGGGACAGGGGACTATGGCTACACCTTC	CASSGPTPGTGDYGYTF
TRBV6-5	-	many	14	TRBJ1-2	TGTGCCAGCAGTTACTCGCCGGGGAATTATGGCTACACCTTC	CASSYSPGNYGYTF
TRBV27	-	many	12	TRBJ1-5	TGTGCCATCGGTATTAGCAATCAGCCCCAGCATTTT	CAIGISNQPQHF
TRBV7-9	-	-	15	TRBJ2-5	TGTGCCAGCAGCTTAAACGAGGGATTTTTAGAGACCCAGTACTTC	CASSLNEGFLETQYF
TRBV5-1	TRBD1	many	15	TRBJ1-6	TGCGCCAGCAGCCCTGGGACAGCCGATAATTCACCCCTCCACTTT	CASSPGTADNSPLHF
TRBV4-3	-	many	17	TRBJ2-5	TGCGCCAGCAGCCAAGATCCGCTAATTAGCGGCCAAGAGACCCAGTACTTC	CASSQDPLISGQETQYF
TRBV19	-	-	14	TRBJ1-5	TGTGCCAGTAGCACTCCCAGCGTCAATCAGCCCCAGCATTTT	CASSTPSVNQPQHF
TRBV12-3/TRBV12-4	TRBD1	-	17	TRBJ2-2	TGTGCCAGCAGGCATGAGACAGGGGGCCCGAACACCGGGGAGCTGTTTTTT	CASRHETGGPNTGELFF
TRBV4-3	-	many	17	TRBJ2-1	TGCGCCAGCAGCCAAGAGTTGCGGGAAATTGAATTCAATGAGCAGTTCTTC	CASSQELREIEFNEQFF
TRBV20-1	-	many	16	TRBJ2-7	TGCAGTGCTAGAGATCTAGTGGCTAAAGAGACCTACGAGCAGTACTTC	CSARDLVAKETYEQYF
TRBV4-1	TRBD2	many	17	TRBJ2-1	TGCGCCAGCAGCCAAGTACACGGGGGACTAGCTTCGAATGAGCAGTTCTTC	CASSQVHGGLASNEQFF
TRBV7-9	TRBD1	many	16	TRBJ2-7	TGTGCCAGCAGCTTAGAAATCTCGGACAGGTTGGACGAGCAGTACTTC	CASSLEISDRLDEQYF
TRBV6-2/TRBV6-3	-	few	12	TRBJ2-7	TGTGCCAGCAGTTACGATGGGGGCGAGCAGTACTTC	CASSYDGGEQYF
TRBV19	-	-	14	TRBJ2-7	TGTGCCAGTAGCGGGACTTCGAGCTCCTACGAGCAGTACTTC	CASSGTSSSYEQYF
TRBV19	TRBD1	-	16	TRBJ2-1	TGTGCCAGTAGTTCTATTACAGGGGGTGTTTATAGTGGTGAGTTCTTC	CASSSITGGVYSGEFF
TRBV28	-	-	17	TRBJ2-1	TGTGCCAGCAGTAACCCCTTAGGTCAGGCGTGGGACAATGAGCAGTTCTTC	CASSNPLGQAWDNEQFF
TRBV5-6	TRBD1	many	14	TRBJ1-1	TGTGCCAGCAGCGTGACAGGGTCTTCCACTGAAGCTTTCTTT	CASSVTGSSTEAFF
TRBV7-8	-	many	15	TRBJ2-7	TGTGCCAGCAGCTTTAGGATAGGGGCGACCTACGAGCAGTACTTC	CASSFRIGATYEQYF
TRBV28	TRBD2	many	15	TRBJ2-1	TGTGCCAGCAGTTCCGGGACTAGCGAAGACAATGAGCAGTTCTTC	CASSSGTSEDNEQFF
TRBV11-2	TRBD2	many	14	TRBJ2-7	TGTGCCAGCAGCCAAGCGGGACGGGCTGACGAGCAGTACTTC	CASSQAGRADEQYF
TRBV9	-	-	13	TRBJ2-2	TGTGCCAGCAGGGGAACCGGCACCGGGGAGCTGTTTTTT	CASRGTGTGELFF
TRBV12-3/TRBV12-4	-	many	14	TRBJ2-1	TGTGCCAGCAGTTTGTGGACTCCGTCGGGTGAGCAGTTCTTC	CASSLWTPSGEQFF
TRBV10-3	-	many	15	TRBJ1-4	TGTGCCATCAGTGAGTCAAAGGGGGGAAATGAAAAACTGTTTTTT	CAISESKGGNEKLFF
TRBV19	-	few	15	TRBJ1-5	TGTGCCAGTAGAACCGACGGGTATAGCAATCAGCCCCAGCATTTT	CASRTDGYSNQPQHF
TRBV7-8	TRBD2	-	13	TRBJ2-5	TGTGCCAGCAGCAAGGCGGGGGGCAGGGCCCAGTACTTC	CASSKAGGRAQYF
TRBV9	TRBD2	few	15	TRBJ2-1	TGTGCCAGCAGCGTAGAGAGCGGGGGGACCAATGAGCAGTTCTTC	CASSVESGGTNEQFF
TRBV28	-	many	21	TRBJ2-7	TGTGCCAGCAGTTTATCGGTTTTGGATGGGGCAAGAGTAGACTTAACCTACGAGCAGTACTTC	CASSLSVLDGARVDLTYEQYF
TRBV6-1	-	few	15	TRBJ2-2	TGTGCCAGCAGTGTATGGGGGGTGGGCACCGGGGAGCTGTTTTTT	CASSVWGVGTGELFF
TRBV5-1	TRBD2	many	14	TRBJ2-7	TGCGCCAGCAGCTTAGGCGGGGGGGCCCACGAGCAGTACTTC	CASSLGGGAHEQYF
TRBV20-1	TRBD1	-	15	TRBJ2-7	TGCAGTGCTAGAGACCGGGACAGGGGGCCCTACGAGCAGTACTTC	CSARDRDRGPYEQYF
TRBV25-1	-	-	10	TRBJ2-5	TGTGCCAGCAGTTTTGAGGCCCAGTACTTC	CASSFEAQYF
TRBV12-3/TRBV12-4	TRBD2	few	18	TRBJ2-3	TGTGCCAGCAGTTTACCTCATGAGACTAGCGGGGAGACAGATACGCAGTATTTT	CASSLPHETSGETDTQYF
TRBV3-1	TRBD2	many	19	TRBJ2-4	TGTGCCAGCAGCCCGAGCCAAGATCTAACGGGAGGCCTCAAAAACATTCAGTACTTC	CASSPSQDLTGGLKNIQYF
TRBV7-2	-	-	16	TRBJ1-5	TGTGCCAGCAGCTTAGTACGGGACTTGGGCAATCAGCCCCAGCATTTT	CASSLVRDLGNQPQHF
TRBV29-1	-	many	11	TRBJ2-7	TGCAGCGTTGAAGAAGGGTACGAGCAGTACTTC	CSVEEGYEQYF